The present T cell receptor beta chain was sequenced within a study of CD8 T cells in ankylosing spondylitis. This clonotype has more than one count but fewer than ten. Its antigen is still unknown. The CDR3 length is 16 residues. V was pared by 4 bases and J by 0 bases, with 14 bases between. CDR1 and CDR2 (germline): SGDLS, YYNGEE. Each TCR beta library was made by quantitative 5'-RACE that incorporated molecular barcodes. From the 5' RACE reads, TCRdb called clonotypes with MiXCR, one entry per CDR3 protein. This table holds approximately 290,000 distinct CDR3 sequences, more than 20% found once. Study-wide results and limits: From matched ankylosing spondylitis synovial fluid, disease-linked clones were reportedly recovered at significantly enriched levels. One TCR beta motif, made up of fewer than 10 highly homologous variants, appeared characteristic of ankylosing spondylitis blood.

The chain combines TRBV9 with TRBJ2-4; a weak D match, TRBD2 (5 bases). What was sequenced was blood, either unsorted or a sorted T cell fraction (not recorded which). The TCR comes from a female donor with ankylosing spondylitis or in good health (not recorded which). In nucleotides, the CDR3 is TGTGCCAGCAGCCCTCAGGACTCGTCAGCCAAAAACATTCAGTACTTC. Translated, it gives CASSPQDSSAKNIQYF.